This TCR beta chain was documented in a study of human T cells and chemical hapten exposure (dated by TCRdb to about 2021). Background on the whole study: For sensitization, 2% DPC in acetone was applied to a roughly 2 cm by roughly 2 cm area of upper inner arm skin. Weekly therapeutic DPC doses were additionally applied to the scalp of patients throughout the roughly 23-week study period. Patch testing was done on the upper back using Finn chambers containing 0.01% DPC, and results were scored after 6 days according to International Contact Dermatitis Research Group standards. The patient cohort, mostly female, included alopecia areata with under or over 50% scalp involvement, alopecia totalis and alopecia universalis. Libraries were pooled for sequencing, and per-sample TCR yields varied mainly because of small differences in library volumes within the pool. The study tracked peripheral blood TCR repertoire changes in vivo during primary and secondary sensitization to the hapten diphenylcyclopropenone (DPC) in alopecia patients. Blood samples were taken from patients before sensitization (week 0) and at 2, 6 and about 24 weeks after DPC sensitization. For TCR sequencing, blood came from 25 to 35 alopecia patients at anywhere from one to four time points (pre-sensitization, 2, 6 and 24 weeks).

Broader findings and caveats from the paper: DPC sensitization did not change how many TCRs were above 1 in 1000 frequency, and no evidence was found of alterations in global repertoire structure. Significantly more large CDR3 similarity clusters were formed by expanded TCRs than by pre-sensitization or healthy control sets, consistent with antigen-driven responses. A positive correlation was found between the number of PT1 expanded TCRs and patch test score, with significance reached at thresholds 8, 16 and 32 but not 4. After repeated subsampling, the strength of the expansion versus patch-test correlation and the threshold at which it became significant changed. Alopecia, a presumed autoimmune disease, was present in all patients, so the immune response of the patients might differ from that of healthy individuals.

The library was made by RACE. The sequencer was a NextSeq 500. During library preparation, unique molecular identifiers were attached to individual cDNA molecules so that TCRs could be counted in a quantitative, reproducible way. Each blood RNA sample was used to sequence both TCR alpha and TCR beta chains. From the authors' description of their analysis: The median number of TCRs per sample was some 100,000, ranging from 23,224 to 690,600. V, J and CDR3 annotation of the TCR reads was carried out using the Decombinator software suite. Every sample was subsampled to the same number of TCRs (28,000) for the PS versus PT1 abundance plots. Expanded TCRs were defined as absent before sensitization and observed at least eight times at the 2-week time point. The public reads were run again by TCRdb, first through fastp at Q25 and then through MiXCR, and only productive beta chains were kept. Under each unique CDR3 protein, matching rows form one entry showing the most common genes and DNA. TCRdb assigned the V and J calls; the authors' analysis was not used. This sample lists approximately 92,000 distinct CDR3 sequences; approximately 10% were detected once. The ten top clones hold about 3% of the sample.

Notes on this clonotype: Its antigen is still unknown. No much larger clone is present one base from it, and per-base qualities are unavailable.

The sample's time point, from its label and the paper: patch test 2, 6 weeks after DPC sensitization. Sample treatment or condition, as interpreted from the label and publication: therapeutic diphenylcyclopropenone sensitization with weekly scalp DPC. At each patch-test visit, blood was drawn before the patch test was applied. Eligible patients were aged 18 to 70, diagnosed with alopecia, deemed suitable for DPC therapy, and excluded if pregnant. Unfractionated whole blood was collected in Tempus Blood RNA tubes, and total RNA was extracted from that blood. As encoded in the germline V gene, CDR1 is SGDLS while CDR2 is YYNGEE. Between the V and J ends, shortened by 3 bases and 0 bases respectively, the junction contains 13 bases. There are 15 amino acids in the CDR3, from cysteine to phenylalanine inclusive. Of all the DNA, just the CDR3 is kept, 45 bases in frame from base 1.

This clonotype was obtained from a woman aged 35 to 49 with alopecia areata. Some clones in this sample may be carry-over from other donors' samples. The specimen comprised whole blood, sampled in connection with sensitization to the hapten diphenylcyclopropenone (DPC). The chain links TRBV9 with TRBJ2-7, with a tentative D call of TRBD1 or TRBD2, each matching 5 bases. The CDR3 protein sequence reads: CASSAGSGYSYEQYF. The nucleotides are TGTGCCAGCAGCGCGGGGTCAGGGTACTCCTACGAGCAGTACTTC. With the portions outside the CDR3 filled from the reference TRBV9 and TRBJ2-7 genes, the complete variable region becomes DSGVTQTPKHLITATGQRVTLRCSPRSGDLSVYWYQQSLDQGLQFLIQYYNGEERAKGNILERFSAQQFPDLHSELNLSSLELGDSALYFCASSAGSGYSYEQYFGPGTRLTVT.